This T cell receptor (beta chain) was documented in a study of shared clonotypes between healthy human individuals. Nashville, Tennessee was home to all donors, who were Caucasian adults. The assay was immunoSEQ multiplex PCR, and TCRdb's table has in-frame clones only and misses some. The table lists roughly 2 million clones, approximately 96% of them singletons. Findings and caveats of the study: Rarefaction showed that sequencing of sorted subsets was incomplete (despite large depth).

This clone was seen just once. What it recognizes is unknown. In germline, CDR1 is SGHTA, CDR2 FQGNSA. The J segment lost 1 base and the V segment lost 5 bases, leaving 10 bases of the junction unmatched. There are 16 residues in the CDR3. The clonotype was recovered from a man aged 18 to 29 in good health. This chain connects TRBV7-2 to TRBJ1-1; 7 positions agree with TRBD1. The sequenced sample consisted of naive CD4+ T cells sorted from blood. Subset in this sample: CD45RA+ positively selected. CDR3 sequence (DNA): TGTGCCAGCAGCCTCACAAGCGGACAGGCGAACACTGAAGCTTTCTTT. As protein: CASSLTSGQANTEAFF.